These 24 T cell receptor beta chains were sequenced from one sample in a study of Ad26.COV2.S vaccination and SARS-CoV-2 variants. Specified treatment: about 20 received Ad26.COV2.S at low or high dose, single or two shots; a few received placebo; per-sample allocation not given. The samples date from day 63 after the first vaccine or placebo injection. Libraries were prepared by immunoSEQ multiplex PCR; TCRdb keeps only in-frame clonotypes and omits some of them. The table lists some 450,000 clones, about 90% of them singletons. The sequenced sample was peripheral blood, obtained in a trial of Ad26.COV2.S vaccine versus placebo. The receptors stem from a person aged 18-60 years who received the Ad26.COV2.S COVID-19 vaccine or a placebo.

The chain uses TRBV5-5 and TRBJ2-7, with D possibly matching TRBD1 (5 bases). Germline lookup yields CDR1 SGHKS and CDR2 YYEKEE (reference sequence). V dropped 1 base and J dropped 6 bases, with 11 bases sitting between them. The CDR3 is 13 amino acids. The CDR3 loop reads CASSLPQGIEQYF. CDR3 DNA: TGTGCCAGCAGCTTGCCCCAGGGAATCGAGCAGTACTTC.

The chain employs TRBV7-9 and TRBJ2-7, with 12 positions matching TRBD2. This CDR3 is built from 16 residues. Germline assignment: CDR1 SEHNR and CDR2 FQNEAQ (reference sequence). The V and J ends lost 1 base and 4 bases, in that order; junction bases with no gene match: 5. The CDR3 loop is CASSLGLAGDTYEQYF. DNA for the CDR3: TGTGCCAGCAGCTTAGGACTAGCGGGAGACACGTACGAGCAGTACTTC.

The chain has TRBV7-9 and TRBJ2-2; 9 bases are shared with TRBD1. In germline, CDR1 is SEHNR, CDR2 FQNEAQ (reference sequence). The CDR3 contains 16 residues. V shed 2 bases, J shed 4 bases, and the junction held 5 bases outside the gene matches. The CDR3 nucleotides read TGTGCCAGCAGCTTATACCGACAGGGGGGCACCGGGGAGCTGTTTTTT. Translation: CASSLYRQGGTGELFF.

The chain joins TRBV4-2 to TRBJ2-5; no clear D. Germline lookup yields CDR1 LGHNA and CDR2 YNFKEQ. Trimming removed 2 bases at V and 5 bases at J, with 18 bases between. CDR3 length: 16 residues. The CDR3 DNA sequence: TGTGCCAGCAGCCAAACCCTAGGTGGGGTCGGGGAGACCCAGTACTTC. This gives the protein CASSQTLGGVGETQYF.

This chain links TRBV6-6 with TRBJ2-5; maybe TRBD1 (6 bases). From germline, CDR1 is MNHNY and CDR2 SVGAGI (reference sequence). This CDR3 has 14 residues. V was clipped by 2 bases and J by 3 bases, with 10 bases between them. The CDR3: CASSYPAGEETQYF. The CDR3, as DNA: TGTGCCAGCAGTTACCCGGCAGGGGAAGAGACCCAGTACTTC.

This chain links TRBV7-9 with TRBJ2-7; the D is unclear. The CDR3 covers 15 residues. Trimming pared 4 bases from V and 7 bases from J, leaving 20 bases between. Germline assignment: CDR1 SEHNR and CDR2 FQNEAQ (reference sequence). DNA of the CDR3: TGTGCCAGCAGCTACACGGACGTGGGATCGCGGGAGCAGTACTTC. It specifies CASSYTDVGSREQYF.

This chain uses TRBV7-9 with TRBJ2-1; 12 bases are a match to TRBD1. V lost 5 bases, J lost 3 bases, and 8 bases stayed unmatched. There are 17 residues in the CDR3. The germline V gene has CDR1 SEHNR and CDR2 FQNEAQ (reference sequence). CDR3 DNA: TGTGCCAGCAGCCCCCGCGGGACAGGGGGCTACTACAATGAGCAGTTCTTC. Translated: CASSPRGTGGYYNEQFF.

The chain recombines TRBV28 with TRBJ1-3; 9 bases map to TRBD1. The CDR3 loop spans 16 amino acids. V lost 6 bases and J lost 3; bases outside the gene matches: 9. The germline V gene has CDR1 MDHEN and CDR2 SYDVKM. CDR3 bases: TGTGCCAGCAGCCCTCCCGGGACAGGGTATGGAAACACCATATATTTT. It codes for CASSPPGTGYGNTIYF.

The J gene is TRBJ2-3, the V gene TRBV29-1; no definite D call. This CDR3 is built from 10 residues. CDR1 and CDR2 from the germline V gene are SQVTM and ANQGSEA. V lost 7 bases to trimming and J lost 6 bases, with 8 bases between them. DNA for the CDR3: TGCAGCGCTGTGGTTGATACGCAGTATTTT. Amino acid sequence: CSAVVDTQYF.

This clone has a handful of counts. V gene TRBV5-1 combines with J gene TRBJ2-2; D perhaps matches TRBD1 (6 bases). V dropped 4 bases and J dropped 3 bases, with 13 bases sitting between them. This CDR3 has 15 residues. Germline loops: CDR1 SGHRS, CDR2 YFSETQ. CDR3 in amino acids: CASSVGTHDTGELFF. CDR3 in DNA: TGCGCCAGCAGCGTCGGGACACACGACACCGGGGAGCTGTTTTTT. The full variable domain, with the rest looked up from reference TRBV5-1 and TRBJ2-2, is KAGVTQTPRYLIKTRGQQVTLSCSPISGHRSVSWYQQTPGQGLQFLFEYFSETQRNKGNFPGRFSGRQFSNSRSEMNVSTLELGDSALYLCASSVGTHDTGELFFGEGSRLTVL.

This chain links TRBV7-3 with TRBJ2-7, with 9 bases identical to TRBD2. The CDR3 spans 16 residues. J lost 0 bases, V lost 5 bases, and 8 bases had no gene match. Germline values: CDR1 SGHTA, CDR2 FQGTGA. The CDR3 loop reads CASSVSGGASSYEQYF. CDR3 bases: TGTGCCAGCAGCGTTAGCGGGGGCGCTAGCTCCTACGAGCAGTACTTC.

The CDR3: CASSHKRRGTDTQYF. CDR3 DNA: TGTGCCAGCAGTCACAAAAGGCGGGGCACAGATACGCAGTATTTT. This chain joins TRBV5-6 and TRBJ2-3; D is possibly TRBD2 (5 bases). This CDR3 spans 15 amino acids. The V end was cut by 5 bases, the J end by 1 base, with 14 bases between. Germline V CDR1 and CDR2: SGHDT, YYEEEE.

The chain employs TRBV4-3 and TRBJ2-1, with TRBD2 identical over 8 bases. Losses at the gene ends were 1 base for V and 0 bases for J; bases not matched to a gene: 5. Germline assignment: CDR1 LGHNA and CDR2 YSLEER. CDR3 length: 17 amino acids. CDR3 loop: CASSQGPAGGSYNEQFF. The CDR3 DNA reads as TGCGCCAGCAGCCAAGGCCCGGCGGGGGGCTCCTACAATGAGCAGTTCTTC.

The J gene is TRBJ2-1, the V gene TRBV6-2 or TRBV6-3, with D possibly matching TRBD2 (6 bases). Trimming pared 2 bases from V and 6 bases from J, leaving 8 bases between. The CDR3 contains 13 residues. Germline-derived CDR1 and CDR2 are MNHEY and SVGEGT. The CDR3 loop reads CASSYGLTNEQFF. The DNA for the CDR3 is TGTGCCAGCAGTTACGGACTAACCAATGAGCAGTTCTTC.

This rearrangement joins TRBV11-2 to TRBJ2-1, with TRBD2 identical over 9 bases. The CDR3 has 16 residues. The trim removed 2 bases at V and 3 bases at J, leaving 5 bases unmatched. Germline lookup yields CDR1 SGHAT and CDR2 FQNNGV. The CDR3 spells CASSLSAGGIYNEQFF. For the CDR3, the DNA is TGTGCCAGCAGCTTATCTGCGGGAGGGATCTACAATGAGCAGTTCTTC.

The gene calls are TRBV10-3 and TRBJ2-7; D may be TRBD2 (6 bases). The CDR3 has 14 amino acids. Germline lookup yields CDR1 ENHRY and CDR2 SYGVKD. Trimming removed 10 bases from V and 4 bases from J, with 20 bases in between. CDR3 in DNA: TGTGCCACAGCCGGGACTCGAGCCGTGTACGAGCAGTACTTC. This translates into CATAGTRAVYEQYF.

The V and J genes are TRBV4-1 and TRBJ2-1; TRBD2 is a possible D gene (6 bases). Looked up from germline, CDR1 is MGHRA and CDR2 is YSYEKL. V lost 0 bases and J lost 8, with 11 bases in between. The CDR3 covers 14 residues. CDR3 nucleotides: TGCGCCAGCAGCCAAGAATTGGAGGGCGATGAGCAGTTCTTC. The encoded protein is CASSQELEGDEQFF.

This clone was counted a few times. The chain has TRBV19 and TRBJ2-7; TRBD1 agrees at 9 bases. Germline CDR1 and CDR2: LNHDA and SQIVND (reference sequence). There are 15 residues in the CDR3. Germline trimming cut 5 bases from V and 3 bases from J; bases unmatched to any gene: 8. CDR3 residues: CASSATGGSLYEQYF. The DNA of the CDR3 is TGTGCCAGTAGTGCGACAGGGGGATCCCTCTACGAGCAGTACTTC.

The J gene is TRBJ2-7, the V gene TRBV30; D remains unclear. V lost 1 base and J 0 bases, leaving 4 bases between the germline ends. Per the germline V gene, CDR1 is GTSNPN and CDR2 is SVGIG (reference sequence). The CDR3 length is 12 residues. The CDR3 protein is CAWSASSYEQYF. The CDR3 nucleotides are TGTGCCTGGAGTGCGAGCTCCTACGAGCAGTACTTC.

This chain uses TRBV5-6 with TRBJ1-1; D remains unclear. The CDR3 extends over 13 amino acids. Germline CDR1 and CDR2: SGHDT and YYEEEE. V was shortened by 3 bases and J by 1 base, with 7 bases between the two germline ends. The CDR3 DNA reads TGTGCCAGCAGCTCCTACCAGAACACTGAAGCTTTCTTT. Its translation: CASSSYQNTEAFF.

J is TRBJ2-3 and V is TRBV19, with 12 nucleotides matching TRBD2. J gave up 4 bases and V 6 bases, and 14 bases lay outside the gene matches. Per the germline V gene, CDR1 is LNHDA and CDR2 is SQIVND (reference sequence). This CDR3 has 18 residues. The CDR3: CASRRRLAGGRVADTQYF. CDR3 in DNA: TGTGCCAGTAGAAGAAGGCTAGCGGGAGGGCGGGTTGCAGATACGCAGTATTTT.

This chain uses TRBV7-8 with TRBJ2-5; 8 nucleotides agree with TRBD1. Trimming cost V 2 bases and J 4 bases; bases outside gene matches: 9. The length of the CDR3 is 16 residues. Per germline, CDR1 SGHVS and CDR2 FQNEAQ. DNA for the CDR3: TGTGCCAGCAGCTTAATTCTCGAGACAGGGGTAGAGACCCAGTACTTC. This translates into CASSLILETGVETQYF. Full variable domain (missing parts from reference TRBV7-8 and TRBJ2-5): GAGVSQSPRYKVAKRGQDVALRCDPISGHVSLFWYQQALGQGPEFLTYFQNEAQLDKSGLPSDRFFAERPEGSVSTLKIQRTQQEDSAVYLCASSLILETGVETQYFGPGTRLLVL.

The V gene is TRBV12-5, the J gene TRBJ2-2; 9 bases agree with TRBD1. CDR3 length: 14 amino acids. Germline CDR1 and CDR2: LGHNT and FRNRAP. The V and J ends lost 7 bases and 8 bases, in that order; junction bases with no gene match: 8. The CDR3 nucleotides are TGTGCTAGTGCCGGTGGGACAGGGTTGGGGGAGCTGTTTTTT. Amino acids: CASAGGTGLGELFF.

The CDR3 reads CASSVASGRNAGELFF. CDR3 bases: TGTGCCAGCAGCGTAGCGAGCGGGAGAAACGCCGGGGAGCTGTTTTTT. The J gene is TRBJ2-2, the V gene TRBV9; 8 nucleotides agree with TRBD2. Trimming cost V 0 bases and J 6 bases; bases outside gene matches: 7. This CDR3 contains 16 residues. CDR1 is SGDLS and CDR2 is YYNGEE in the germline V gene.